This TCR beta chain derives from a study of shared clonotypes between healthy human individuals. Broader study findings: Estimated richness was generally greater in naive than memory subsets. Non-shared clonotypes were found to have lower generation probabilities than the clonotypes that were shared by all four of the sorted-subset donors.

The healthy adult donors were HIV-negative and reported no recent acute infections or vaccinations. A split of CD4+ cells into CD45RA+ naive and CD45RA-negative memory subsets was performed. With regard to this clone: Its antigen remains unknown.

The method was immunoSEQ multiplex PCR; TCRdb's version includes in-frame clones alone and lacks a portion of them. The repertoire holds some 2,500,000 clones, with 93% as singletons. Sequences were obtained from naive CD4+ T cells from PBMCs. As for subset: CD45RA+ positively selected. This clonotype was sampled from a man aged 18 to 30 in good health. Some clones in this sample may be carry-over from other donors' samples.

The DNA of the CDR3 is TGTGCCAGCAGCTCCGCCGGGACGTGGGGGAATGAGCAGTTCTTC. It is translated as CASSSAGTWGNEQFF. The chain recombines TRBV7-2 with TRBJ2-1; D may be TRBD1 or TRBD2 (5 bases each). V shed 4 bases and J shed 7 bases, with 17 bases lying between them. The CDR3 length is 15 residues. The germline gives CDR1 SGHTA, CDR2 FQGNSA.